This T cell receptor (beta chain) derives from a study of T cells in Graves' hyperthyroidism and ophthalmopathy. Of note for this clonotype: Its antigen is not identified.

Authors of the study amplified TCR beta CDR3 regions from RNA transcripts. HTBI primers were the set used in a first-round RT-PCR of the TCR CDR3. TCRdb reanalysed the multiplex PCR reads using MiXCR and keeps one entry per CDR3 protein. The data contain hundreds of thousands of distinct CDR3 sequences, roughly 15% of them singletons. Out of over 7.5 ml of fresh peripheral blood came the PBMCs. J gave up 12 bases and V 5 bases, and 8 bases lay outside the gene matches. The CDR3 spans 13 residues. Study findings and constraints: Most thyroid-expanded clonotypes above 0.001 were also found in blood.

The sequence derives from a young woman with Graves' ophthalmopathy. This chain links TRBV12-3 or TRBV12-4 with TRBJ1-4; 8 positions agree with TRBD1. The sequenced material came from blood. Here the CDR3 reads CASSPGQVRELFF. The CDR3 DNA reads as TGTGCCAGCAGTCCGGGACAGGTGCGGGAACTGTTTTTT.